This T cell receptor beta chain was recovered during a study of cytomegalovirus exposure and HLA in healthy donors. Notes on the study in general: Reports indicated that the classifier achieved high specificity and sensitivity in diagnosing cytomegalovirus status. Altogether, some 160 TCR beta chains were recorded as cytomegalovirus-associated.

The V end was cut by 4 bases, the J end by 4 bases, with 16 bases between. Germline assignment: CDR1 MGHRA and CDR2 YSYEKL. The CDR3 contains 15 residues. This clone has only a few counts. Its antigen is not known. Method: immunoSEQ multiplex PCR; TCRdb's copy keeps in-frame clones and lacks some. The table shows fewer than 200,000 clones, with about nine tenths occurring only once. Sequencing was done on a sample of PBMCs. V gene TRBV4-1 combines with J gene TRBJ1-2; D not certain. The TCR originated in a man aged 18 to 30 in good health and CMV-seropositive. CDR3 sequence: CASSPNRQNSYGYTF. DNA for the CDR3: TGCGCCAGCAGCCCCAACCGGCAGAACAGCTATGGCTACACCTTC.